A single sample gave rise to the 9 T cell receptor beta chains below, sequenced in a study of cytomegalovirus exposure and HLA in healthy donors. Primers included in the PCR were 60 Vbeta and 13 Jbeta primers. Profiling relied on immunoSEQ multiplex PCR, and the TCRdb table lists in-frame clones only, not all of them. This sample's table has about 110,000 clones. The sequenced sample consisted of PBMCs. The receptors were sampled from a man in his fifties or sixties in good health and CMV-seronegative.

J is TRBJ2-3 and V is TRBV5-4; TRBD2 might be the D (7 bases). Trimming took 5 bases from V and 4 from J, leaving 17 bases between them. There are 15 residues in the CDR3. CDR1 and CDR2 from the germline V gene are SGHNT and YYREEE (reference sequence). CDR3 region: CASRGWGGPPDTQYF. The CDR3 DNA reads as TGTGCCAGCAGGGGGTGGGGGGGGCCGCCAGATACGCAGTATTTT.

The chain employs TRBV19 and TRBJ2-3; unclear D gene. The CDR3 spans 13 residues. V lost 3 bases, J lost 4 bases, and 8 bases lay in between. Germline V gene sequence: CDR1 LNHDA, CDR2 SQIVND (reference sequence). DNA of the CDR3: TGTGCCAGTAGTATCATGGCGGCAGATACGCAGTATTTT. Its translation is CASSIMAADTQYF.

The chain uses TRBV11-3 and TRBJ1-1; D is perhaps TRBD1 (6 bases). Germline V gene sequence: CDR1 SGHNT, CDR2 YENEEA. This CDR3 has 15 residues. The V and J ends lost 1 base and 5 bases respectively, with 14 bases between them. The CDR3 sequence: CASSLVGGSGTEAFF. The CDR3 nucleotides read TGTGCCAGCAGCTTAGTAGGGGGTTCCGGAACTGAAGCTTTCTTT.

V gene TRBV5-4 combines with J gene TRBJ2-2; 11 bases align to TRBD1. Germline V lookup: CDR1 SGHNT, CDR2 YYREEE (reference sequence). The CDR3 runs to 14 residues. The ends lost 4 bases at V and 6 bases at J; junction bases unmatched: 2. The CDR3 sequence: CASSGGQGAGELFF. The CDR3 DNA follows: TGTGCCAGCAGCGGGGGACAGGGGGCCGGGGAGCTGTTTTTT.

CDR3 residues: CASRGWGGDYYEQYF. The DNA for the CDR3 is TGTGCCAGTAGGGGGTGGGGGGGCGACTACTACGAGCAGTACTTC. The chain combines TRBV19 with TRBJ2-7, with D tentatively TRBD2 (7 bases). CDR3 size: 15 residues. The V end lost 6 bases, the J end lost 3 bases, and 18 bases lay between the germline ends. The V gene's germline CDR1 is LNHDA and CDR2 SQIVND (reference sequence).

The chain has TRBV29-1 and TRBJ2-7, with no clear D. This CDR3 region has 15 residues. The germline CDR1 and CDR2 sequences are SQVTM and ANQGSEA. V was trimmed by 1 base and J by 6 bases, leaving 19 bases between them. The CDR3 is CSVEAGWPSRGEQYF. CDR3 coding DNA: TGCAGCGTTGAAGCCGGGTGGCCGAGTCGTGGCGAGCAGTACTTC.

The V call is TRBV29-1, the J call TRBJ1-1, with a possible D match to TRBD1 (5 bases). V lost 6 bases, J lost 4 bases, and 18 bases lay in between. The CDR3 runs to 14 residues. Germline values: CDR1 SQVTM, CDR2 ANQGSEA. The CDR3, as DNA: TGCAGCGTCTACTACAGGCCCAGCTCCACTGAAGCTTTCTTT. This codes for CSVYYRPSSTEAFF.

This chain uses TRBV6-6 with TRBJ1-4; TRBD1 is a possible D gene (5 bases). Trimming shortened V by 6 bases and J by 8 bases, and 16 bases separated the two germline ends. Germline V CDR1 and CDR2: MNHNY, SVGAGI (reference sequence). The CDR3 covers 14 residues. CDR3 nucleotide sequence: TGTGCCAGCAGCCCCCCCGAAAGGGGCGAAAAACTGTTTTTT. Its translation: CASSPPERGEKLFF.

The rearrangement links TRBV6-1 to TRBJ2-7; D is ambiguous. Germline assignment: CDR1 MNHNS and CDR2 SASEGT. The CDR3 consists of 12 residues. Trimming left V 1 base short and J 4 bases short, with 5 bases between. CDR3 coding DNA: TGTGCCAGCAGTGAAGTACAGTACGAGCAGTACTTC. This gives the protein CASSEVQYEQYF.